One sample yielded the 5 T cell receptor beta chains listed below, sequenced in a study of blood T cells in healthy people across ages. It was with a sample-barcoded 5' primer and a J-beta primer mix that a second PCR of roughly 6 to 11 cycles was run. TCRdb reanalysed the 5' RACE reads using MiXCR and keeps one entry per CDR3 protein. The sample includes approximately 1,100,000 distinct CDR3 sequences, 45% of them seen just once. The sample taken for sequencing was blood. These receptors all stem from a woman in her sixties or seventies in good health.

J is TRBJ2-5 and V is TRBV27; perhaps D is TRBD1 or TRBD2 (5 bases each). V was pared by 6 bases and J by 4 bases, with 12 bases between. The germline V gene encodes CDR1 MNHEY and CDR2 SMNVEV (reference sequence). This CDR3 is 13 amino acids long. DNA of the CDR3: TGTGCCAGCAGCCGAGGGGTCCGAGAGACCCAGTACTTC. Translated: CASSRGVRETQYF.

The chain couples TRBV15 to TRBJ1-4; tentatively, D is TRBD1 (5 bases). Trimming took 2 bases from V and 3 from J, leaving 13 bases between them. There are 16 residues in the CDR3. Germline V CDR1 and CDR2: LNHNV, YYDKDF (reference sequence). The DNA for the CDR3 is TGTGCCACCAGCAGATCTGCTGGGGCCGCTAATGAAAAACTGTTTTTT. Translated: CATSRSAGAANEKLFF. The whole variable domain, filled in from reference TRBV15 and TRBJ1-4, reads DAMVIQNPRYQVTQFGKPVTLSCSQTLNHNVMYWYQQKSSQAPKLLFHYYDKDFNNEADTPDNFQSRRPNTSFCFLDIRSPGLGDTAMYLCATSRSAGAANEKLFFGSGTQLSVL.

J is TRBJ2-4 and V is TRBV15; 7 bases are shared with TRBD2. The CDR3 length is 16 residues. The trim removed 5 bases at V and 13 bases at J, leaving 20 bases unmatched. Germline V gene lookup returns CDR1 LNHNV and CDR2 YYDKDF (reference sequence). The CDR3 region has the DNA TGTGCCACCAGCCCGCGATCGGGGGAGGGCCAGGAAGAGCAGTACTTC. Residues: CATSPRSGEGQEEQYF.

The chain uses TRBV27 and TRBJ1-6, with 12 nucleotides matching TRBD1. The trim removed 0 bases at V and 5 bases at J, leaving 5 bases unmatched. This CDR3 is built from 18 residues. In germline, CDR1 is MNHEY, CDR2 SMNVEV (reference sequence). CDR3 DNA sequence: TGTGCCAGCAGTTTATCGGGACAGGGGGCGCGTGATAATTCACCCCTCCACTTT. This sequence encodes CASSLSGQGARDNSPLHF.

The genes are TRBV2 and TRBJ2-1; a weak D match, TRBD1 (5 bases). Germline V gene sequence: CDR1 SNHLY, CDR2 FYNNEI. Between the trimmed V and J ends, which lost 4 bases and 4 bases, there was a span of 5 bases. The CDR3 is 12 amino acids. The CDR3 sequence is CASSAGYNEQFF. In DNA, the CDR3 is TGTGCCAGCAGTGCAGGGTACAATGAGCAGTTCTTC.